Following are 18 T cell receptor beta chains from one sample sequenced in a study of radiotherapy plus CTLA-4 blockade in lung cancer. Clones were sequenced by immunoSEQ multiplex PCR, and TCRdb holds only the in-frame ones, with some missing. Counted here are around 29,000 clones, roughly four fifths occurring once; the ten biggest clones make up about 26%. The material was peripheral blood, obtained from a patient treated with radiotherapy plus ipilimumab. Receptors originate from a human donor with non-small cell lung cancer that progressed on radiotherapy plus ipilimumab.

The chain employs TRBV2 and TRBJ2-3, with 7 bases aligning to TRBD1. The CDR3 has 14 residues. Looked up from germline, CDR1 is SNHLY and CDR2 is FYNNEI. Trimming removed 4 bases from V and 1 base from J; junction bases left unmatched: 2. CDR3 loop: CASSVDRGTDTQYF. The CDR3 DNA reads TGTGCCAGCAGTGTTGACAGGGGCACAGATACGCAGTATTTT.

J is TRBJ1-2 and V is TRBV7-2, with 9 bases that match TRBD1. CDR1 is SGHTA, CDR2 FQGNSA, per germline. CDR3 length: 14 amino acids. J was trimmed by 2 bases and V by 6 bases; bases with no gene match: 4. CDR3 nucleotide sequence: TGTGCCAGCAGGTCCGGGACAGGGAACTATGGCTACACCTTC. This translates into CASRSGTGNYGYTF.

This clone was seen a handful of times. The rearrangement links TRBV13 to TRBJ2-3; tentatively, D is TRBD2 (6 bases). The CDR3 consists of 16 residues. Germline-derived CDR1 and CDR2 are PRHDT and FYEKMQ (reference sequence). Trimming cost V 3 bases and J 3 bases, with 16 bases left between them. DNA of the CDR3: TGTGCCAGCAGCTTGGAGGGGTATCGGGGGACAGATACGCAGTATTTT. As protein: CASSLEGYRGTDTQYF. The full variable domain, rest sourced from reference TRBV13 and TRBJ2-3, is AAGVIQSPRHLIKEKRETATLKCYPIPRHDTVYWYQQGPGQDPQFLISFYEKMQSDKGSIPDRFSAQQFSDYHSELNMSSLELGDSALYFCASSLEGYRGTDTQYFGPGTRLTVL.

V is TRBV5-1 and J is TRBJ1-1; D is possibly TRBD1 (6 bases). V was shortened by 4 bases and J by 0 bases, with 13 bases between the two germline ends. CDR1 SGHRS and CDR2 YFSETQ come from the germline V gene. There are 15 residues in the CDR3. CDR3 in amino acids: CASSNRESMNTEAFF. The DNA of the CDR3 is TGCGCCAGCAGCAACAGGGAGTCCATGAACACTGAAGCTTTCTTT. Full variable domain (outside the CDR3, taken from reference TRBV5-1 and TRBJ1-1): KAGVTQTPRYLIKTRGQQVTLSCSPISGHRSVSWYQQTPGQGLQFLFEYFSETQRNKGNFPGRFSGRQFSNSRSEMNVSTLELGDSALYLCASSNRESMNTEAFFGQGTRLTVV.

V is TRBV11-2 and J is TRBJ2-1; a possible D gene is TRBD1 (6 bases). Germline V lookup: CDR1 SGHAT, CDR2 FQNNGV. This CDR3 is built from 17 residues. V shed 5 bases and J shed 6 bases, with 23 bases lying between them. The CDR3 sequence: CASSRTENALLGNEQFF. DNA for the CDR3: TGTGCCAGCAGCCGGACAGAGAACGCCCTTCTTGGCAATGAGCAGTTCTTC. Variable domain in full (rest from reference TRBV11-2 and TRBJ2-1): EAGVAQSPRYKIIEKRQSVAFWCNPISGHATLYWYQQILGQGPKLLIQFQNNGVVDDSQLPKDRFSAERLKGVDSTLKIQPAKLEDSAVYLCASSRTENALLGNEQFFGPGTRLTVL.

V and J are TRBV6-5 and TRBJ1-6; tentatively, D is TRBD1 (5 bases). This CDR3 spans 14 amino acids. From germline, CDR1 is MNHEY and CDR2 SVGAGI. The V gene lost 5 bases and the J gene lost 6 bases, with 11 bases spanning the gap. The CDR3 loop is CASSPGTVNSPLHF. CDR3 nucleotides: TGTGCCAGCAGTCCCGGGACTGTTAATTCACCCCTCCACTTT.

V usage is TRBV19 and J usage is TRBJ2-2; no definite D call. Looked up from germline, CDR1 is LNHDA and CDR2 is SQIVND (reference sequence). The CDR3 spans 16 residues. V was trimmed by 4 bases and J by 1 base, leaving 13 bases between them. Written as DNA, the CDR3 is TGTGCCAGTAGTAGCCTAGGAGTAGTGAACACCGGGGAGCTGTTTTTT. Translation: CASSSLGVVNTGELFF. Full variable domain (remainder filled in from reference TRBV19 and TRBJ2-2): DGGITQSPKYLFRKEGQNVTLSCEQNLNHDAMYWYRQDPGQGLRLIYYSQIVNDFQKGDIAEGYSVSREKKESFPLTVTSAQKNPTAFYLCASSSLGVVNTGELFFGEGSRLTVL.

The rearrangement joins TRBV5-8 to TRBJ1-5; D is ambiguous. Looked up from germline, CDR1 is SGHTS and CDR2 is YDEGEE. The V gene lost 0 bases and the J gene lost 4 bases, with 11 bases spanning the gap. This CDR3 is built from 15 residues. The CDR3 protein is CASSLAGDGNQPQHF. CDR3 coding DNA: TGTGCCAGCAGCTTGGCCGGGGATGGGAATCAGCCCCAGCATTTT.

The chain joins TRBV27 to TRBJ2-7; TRBD2 is a possible D gene (6 bases). V lost 4 bases and J 5 bases, leaving 21 bases between the germline ends. This CDR3 has 16 amino acids. In germline, CDR1 is MNHEY, CDR2 SMNVEV (reference sequence). DNA for the CDR3: TGTGCCAGCAGTTCTCTCTGGGGCAGGGAGGAGAACGAGCAGTACTTC. It yields the protein CASSSLWGREENEQYF.

V and J are TRBV5-1 and TRBJ1-1; the D gene is possibly TRBD1 (5 bases). CDR3 length: 17 residues. Germline CDR1 SGHRS, CDR2 YFSETQ. V lost 0 bases, J lost 5 bases, and 20 bases lay in between. DNA for the CDR3: TGCGCCAGCAGCTTGGGTCCAGGGCTGTCCGGGAGGACTGAAGCTTTCTTT. This gives the protein CASSLGPGLSGRTEAFF.

CDR3 nucleotide sequence: TGTGCCATCGGAAGGACAGGGGAGTTGGGTGAGCAGTTCTTC. Residues: CAIGRTGELGEQFF. This chain connects TRBV10-3 to TRBJ2-1; 9 nucleotides line up with TRBD1. Per the germline V gene, CDR1 is ENHRY and CDR2 is SYGVKD. With 8 bases clipped from V and 9 bases from J, the junction kept 11 bases outside the gene matches. The CDR3 sequence is 14 residues long.

This chain joins TRBV2 and TRBJ1-2; 11 positions agree with TRBD1. This CDR3 contains 15 residues. Trimming cost V 4 bases and J 3 bases; bases outside gene matches: 4. Germline CDR1 SNHLY, CDR2 FYNNEI. For the CDR3, the DNA is TGTGCCAGCAGTGGGGGACAGGGGGGATACTATGGCTACACCTTC. It encodes CASSGGQGGYYGYTF.

This clone was observed once. The rearrangement links TRBV27 to TRBJ2-5; the match to TRBD1 covers 7 bases. V was pared by 4 bases and J by 2 bases, with 19 bases of the junction left unmatched. CDR1 is MNHEY and CDR2 is SMNVEV in the germline V gene (reference sequence). The CDR3 loop spans 19 amino acids. CDR3 residues: CASSSKTPGTALTQETQYF. CDR3 in DNA: TGTGCCAGCAGTTCGAAAACTCCCGGGACAGCGTTGACTCAAGAGACCCAGTACTTC.

The chain combines TRBV11-2 with TRBJ1-2; D is undetermined. The V and J ends lost 5 bases and 6 bases respectively, with 16 bases between them. Germline V lookup: CDR1 SGHAT, CDR2 FQNNGV. This CDR3 is 14 amino acids long. The CDR3 DNA reads as TGTGCCAGCAGCCCACTTAGCAATTTGGATGGCTACACCTTC. Protein: CASSPLSNLDGYTF.

J is TRBJ2-3 and V is TRBV9, with TRBD2 matching over 8 bases. The CDR3 has 15 amino acids. In germline, CDR1 is SGDLS, CDR2 YYNGEE. With V trimmed by 0 bases and J by 3 bases, 3 bases remained unmatched. This CDR3 is CASSVGGGGTDTQYF. CDR3 coding DNA: TGTGCCAGCAGCGTAGGTGGCGGGGGGACAGATACGCAGTATTTT.

This rearrangement joins TRBV7-3 to TRBJ2-2; TRBD2 aligns across 7 bases. Looked up from germline, CDR1 is SGHTA and CDR2 is FQGTGA. CDR3 length equals 17 residues. Losses at the gene ends were 1 base for V and 5 bases for J; bases not matched to a gene: 10. In DNA, the CDR3 is TGTGCCAGCAGCTTAATGTTATCCGGGGGGAGAACCGGGGAGCTGTTTTTT. This translates into CASSLMLSGGRTGELFF.

The CDR3 sequence: CASSLGLAGGRTDTQYF. The CDR3 DNA is TGTGCCAGCAGTTTGGGACTAGCGGGGGGGCGCACAGATACGCAGTATTTT. The V call is TRBV7-3, the J call TRBJ2-3; 16 nucleotides align to TRBD2. The CDR3 covers 17 residues. Trimming took 6 bases from V and 1 from J; bases not matched to a gene: 4. The germline gives CDR1 SGHTA, CDR2 FQGTGA.

V gene TRBV7-2 combines with J gene TRBJ1-2; D unresolved. Germline CDR1 reads SGHTA; CDR2 reads FQGNSA. The CDR3 has 14 residues. V gave up 1 base and J gave up 8 bases, with 14 bases separating them. The CDR3 DNA follows: TGTGCCAGCAGCTTAGTTAGTAGGGAGAGGGGCTACACCTTC. Translating it yields CASSLVSRERGYTF. Full variable domain (remainder filled in from reference TRBV7-2 and TRBJ1-2): GAGVSQSPSNKVTEKGKDVELRCDPISGHTALYWYRQSLGQGLEFLIYFQGNSAPDKSGLPSDRFSAERTGGSVSTLTIQRTQQEDSAVYLCASSLVSRERGYTFGSGTRLTVV.